This T cell receptor beta chain was identified in a study of T cell repertoires in cytomegalovirus infection. About the research overall: CMV epitopes used comprised recently identified HLA-C-restricted ones and well-studied HLA-B-restricted ones. Indications came from public TCR beta signatures; they pointed to CMV infection and to a matching HLA type. Regarding the study as a whole: Dominant in the ex vivo response were TCR beta clonotypes restricted by HLA-C and specific for CMV. There were carriers of CMV plus the relevant HLA, and cumulative public TCR beta family frequency identified them.

One entry per CDR3 protein results from TCRdb running MiXCR on the reads. Of some 920,000 distinct CDR3 sequences listed, roughly a third are singletons. A word on this clonotype: Its antigen is undetermined.

Per germline, CDR1 SGHNT and CDR2 YYREEE (reference sequence). The CDR3 runs to 15 residues. Trimming cost V 1 base and J 7 bases, with 12 bases left between them. This chain links TRBV5-4 with TRBJ1-6, with D tentatively TRBD1 (6 bases). This clonotype was sampled from a human donor in good health (CMV status not recorded). Some clones in this sample may be carry-over from other donors' samples. The sample here was cultured CD8+ T cells from PBMCs, taken from culture after CMV antigen stimulation. CDR3 region: CASSLTGMGNSPLHF. In nucleotides, the CDR3 is TGTGCCAGCAGCTTGACAGGGATGGGCAATTCACCCCTCCACTTT.